The following is a T cell receptor beta chain sequence with its context. The CDR3 is made up of 15 amino acids. Germline-derived CDR1 and CDR2 are SGHDN and FVKESK. The J segment lost 5 bases and the V segment lost 4 bases, leaving 8 bases of the junction unmatched. The data are from a study of PD-L1 blockade in urothelial cancer. Repertoires were generated with immunoSEQ multiplex PCR, while TCRdb's copy carries only in-frame clones and drops some. The sample includes about 95,000 clones, roughly 89% seen only once; the top ten take around 1.5%. Time point given: pretreatment peripheral blood. The clonotype originates from a man between 60 and 70 years old with urothelial cancer. The chain uses TRBV14 and TRBJ2-3; the match to TRBD1 covers 8 bases. The specimen was PBMCs, collected around atezolizumab (anti-PD-L1) treatment. The CDR3, as DNA: TGTGCCAGCAGCCGGGACAGGCGATGGGGAGATACGCAGTATTTT. Translating gives CASSRDRRWGDTQYF.